The following is a T cell receptor beta chain sequence with its context. Antigen: not known. This entry belongs to a study of PD-1 blockade in classical Hodgkin lymphoma. CDR1 and CDR2 (germline): MNHNY, SVGAGI (reference sequence). This CDR3 spans 13 amino acids. V lost 8 bases, J lost 4 bases, and 14 bases lay in between. Regarding the study as a whole: It was among complete responders that baseline diversity resembled that of newly diagnosed patients. CD4+ TCR diversity, unlike CD8+, climbed significantly by C4D1. The study reported lower baseline TCR diversity in newly diagnosed patients than in healthy donors.

Each patient experienced a relapse that followed autologous stem cell transplantation, and brentuximab vedotin exposure varied. Sequenced by immunoSEQ multiplex PCR; TCRdb stores in-frame clones only, minus some. The table includes around 150,000 clones, under 85% detected once. Sequencing was performed on peripheral blood mononuclear cells (PBMCs), taken before the second cycle of nivolumab. V and J are TRBV6-6 and TRBJ1-2; D might be TRBD1 (6 bases). The TCR was taken from a human donor with classical Hodgkin lymphoma. This CDR3 reads CASAPGVGYGYTF. In DNA form, the CDR3 reads TGTGCCAGCGCTCCAGGGGTGGGCTATGGCTACACCTTC.